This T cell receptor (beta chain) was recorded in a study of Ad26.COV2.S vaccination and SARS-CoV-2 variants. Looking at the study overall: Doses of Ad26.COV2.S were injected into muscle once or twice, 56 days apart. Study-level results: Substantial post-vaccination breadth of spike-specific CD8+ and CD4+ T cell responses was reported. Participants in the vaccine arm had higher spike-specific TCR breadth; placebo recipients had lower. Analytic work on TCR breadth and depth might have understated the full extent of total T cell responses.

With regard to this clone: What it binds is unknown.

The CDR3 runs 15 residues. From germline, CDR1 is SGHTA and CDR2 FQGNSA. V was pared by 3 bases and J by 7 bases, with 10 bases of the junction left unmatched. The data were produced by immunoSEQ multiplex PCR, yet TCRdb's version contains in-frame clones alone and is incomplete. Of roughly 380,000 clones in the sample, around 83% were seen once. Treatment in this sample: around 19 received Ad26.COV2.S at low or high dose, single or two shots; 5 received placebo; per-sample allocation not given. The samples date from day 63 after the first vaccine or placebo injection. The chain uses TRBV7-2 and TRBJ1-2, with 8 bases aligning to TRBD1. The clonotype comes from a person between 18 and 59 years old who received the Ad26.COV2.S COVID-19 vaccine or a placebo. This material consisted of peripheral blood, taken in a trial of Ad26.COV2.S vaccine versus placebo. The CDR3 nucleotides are TGTGCCAGCAGCTTTAGTTTCCAGGGGGCCTCTGGCTACACCTTC. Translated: CASSFSFQGASGYTF.